This T cell receptor beta chain was captured by sequencing in a study of TIL therapy for anti-PD-1-resistant metastatic lung cancer (dated by TCRdb to 2020 to 2022). Regarding the study in general: Tumors were collected before any PD-1/PD-L1 blockade, after which patients were given nivolumab, and patients who progressed were given lymphodepletion, an infusion of expanded TIL and IL-2. Enrolled patients had a median age of roughly 50 years (range roughly 35-85) and a median tumor PD-L1 proportion score of less than 7.5%. Most of the cohort had lung adenocarcinoma, a few tumors were EGFR-mutant and two were ALK-rearranged, and half of the patients were current or former smokers. Across the cohort, whole-exome sequencing showed a median non-synonymous tumor mutation burden of approximately 1.5 mutations per megabase. T cell receptor beta sequencing of tumor and peripheral blood served to follow clonotypes across the tumor, the expanded TIL product, and serial blood samples.

Concerning this clone itself: The antigen this receptor binds is unknown. No much larger clone is present one base from it, and per-base qualities are unavailable.

Summary of the overall study and its limitations: The study protocol defined all tumor marker inferences as exploratory. The cohort was highly selected, with more treatment-naive, never-smoker and oncogene-addicted patients than typical, limiting generalizability. Clonotypes from the infused TIL partially replaced the baseline peripheral repertoire and then declined over months, and persistence showed no apparent association with response.

The time point label here, explained by the study, means: pre-treatment sample, taken before nivolumab and TIL therapy. Adults with stage 4 NSCLC were enrolled in a dual-center phase I trial from 2017 to early 2020. The samples were obtained from a phase I trial that was single-arm and open-label and tested tumor-infiltrating lymphocyte therapy combined with nivolumab in advanced non-small cell lung cancer. Blood mononuclear cells from EDTA tubes were isolated by Ficoll gradient, snap-frozen as pellets, and DNA was extracted with a Qiagen mini-prep kit. Using bias-controlled multiplex PCR with the immunoSEQ v3 hsTCRB kit, the TCR beta CDR3 regions were amplified from genomic DNA. TCR libraries were sequenced on an Illumina NextSeq 500 to 2 million to 2.5 million read pairs for survey level or about 5-6.5 million for deep level. The study's own analysis went as follows. Clonality was reported by immunoSEQ Analyzer software, which also assigned V, D and J genes and filtered out non-productive sequences. To compare repertoires between infused TIL and blood, productive Simpson clonality was used along with the Morisita overlap index of productive TRB rearrangements. Absolute clonotype counts in blood were estimated by multiplying the lymphocyte count by the CD3+ fraction and by the productive frequency of the clone. The source is immuneACCESS, and TCRdb retained only in-frame sequences with V and J called. Part of the clones is not carried over; for the studies checked, unresolved V genes explain less than half of this, and the remainder is unexplained. That table supplies the V and J calls and clone size; D and trimming were determined from the DNA. The sample table holds tens of thousands of clones, of which 70% to 85% were seen once. About 5% of the sample comes from the top ten.

Compared with germline, V lacks 3 bases and J lacks 2 bases; bases without a gene match: 6. Looking up the germline V gene yields CDR1 SGHRS and CDR2 YFSETQ. From the cysteine up to the phenylalanine, the CDR3 has a length of 15 residues. The kept DNA is CDR3 alone, 45 bases in frame from the first base. Recombination linked TRBV5-1 to TRBJ2-7; 9 middle bases align to TRBD1. Sequenced here: blood, sampled at baseline. This TCR was recovered from a woman between 25 and 80 years old with non-small cell lung cancer. The CDR3 protein is CASSSGTGKTYEQYF. The DNA reads as follows: TGCGCCAGCAGCTCGGGGACAGGGAAAACCTACGAGCAGTACTTC.